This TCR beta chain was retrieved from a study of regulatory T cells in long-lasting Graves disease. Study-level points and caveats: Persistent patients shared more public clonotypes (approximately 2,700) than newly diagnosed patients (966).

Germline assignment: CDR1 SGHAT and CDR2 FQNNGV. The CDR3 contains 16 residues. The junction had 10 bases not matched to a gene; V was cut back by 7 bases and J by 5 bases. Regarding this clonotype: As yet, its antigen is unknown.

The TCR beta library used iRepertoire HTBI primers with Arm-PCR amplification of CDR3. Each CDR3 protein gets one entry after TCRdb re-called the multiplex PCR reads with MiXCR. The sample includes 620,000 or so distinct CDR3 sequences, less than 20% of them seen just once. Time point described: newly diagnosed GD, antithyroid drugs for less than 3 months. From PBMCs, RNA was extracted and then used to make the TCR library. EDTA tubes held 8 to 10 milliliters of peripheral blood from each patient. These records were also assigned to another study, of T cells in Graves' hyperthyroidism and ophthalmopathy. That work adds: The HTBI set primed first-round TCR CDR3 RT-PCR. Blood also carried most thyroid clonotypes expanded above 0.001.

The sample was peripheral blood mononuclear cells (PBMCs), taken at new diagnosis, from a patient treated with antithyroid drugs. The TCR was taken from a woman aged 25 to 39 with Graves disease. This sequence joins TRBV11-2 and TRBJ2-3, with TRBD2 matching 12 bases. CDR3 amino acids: CASTPLTSGGVDTQYF. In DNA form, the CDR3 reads TGTGCCAGCACCCCACTGACTAGCGGGGGCGTAGATACGCAGTATTTT.